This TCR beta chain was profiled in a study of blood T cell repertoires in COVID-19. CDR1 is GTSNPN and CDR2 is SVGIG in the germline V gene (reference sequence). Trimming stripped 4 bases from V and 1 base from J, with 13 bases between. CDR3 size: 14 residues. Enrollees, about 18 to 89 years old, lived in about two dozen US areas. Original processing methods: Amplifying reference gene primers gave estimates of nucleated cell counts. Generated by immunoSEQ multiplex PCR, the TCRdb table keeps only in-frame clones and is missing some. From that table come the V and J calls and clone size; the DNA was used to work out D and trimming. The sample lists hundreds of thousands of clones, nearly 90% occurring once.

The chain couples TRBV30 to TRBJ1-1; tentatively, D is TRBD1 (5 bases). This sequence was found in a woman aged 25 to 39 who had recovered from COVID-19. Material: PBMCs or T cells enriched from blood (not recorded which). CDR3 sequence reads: CAWTQGMRNTEAFF. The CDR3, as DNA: TGTGCCTGGACCCAGGGAATGCGGAACACTGAAGCTTTCTTT.